Given below is one T cell receptor beta chain in context. This entry belongs to a study of T cells in localized non-small cell lung cancer. The data were produced by immunoSEQ multiplex PCR, yet TCRdb's version contains in-frame clones alone and is incomplete. This sample carries 100,000 to 150,000 clones, around 92% of them seen once, and the ten largest clones take around 1.5%. This CDR3 has 11 residues. Germline CDR1 and CDR2: DFQATT and SNEGSKA (reference sequence). Trimming took off 6 bases at V and 4 bases at J, with 7 bases between the two ends. The source is a female donor of 60 years or more with stage I lung adenocarcinoma. This specimen was peripheral blood, taken before any cancer treatment. The genes are TRBV20-1 and TRBJ1-3; D is unresolved. CDR3 region: CSARQGNTIYF. CDR3 DNA sequence: TGCAGTGCACGGCAGGGAAACACCATATATTTT.